A single sample is the source of the 13 T cell receptor beta chains below, sequenced in a study of T cell responses to AZD1222 COVID-19 vaccine. Assay: immunoSEQ multiplex PCR; the TCRdb copy retains only in-frame clones and omits some. The sample carries about 130,000 clones, about 86% recorded once. The sample here was peripheral blood, taken on day 0 of AZD1222 vaccination. The receptors were gathered from an adult in good health.

V is TRBV6-5 and J is TRBJ2-1; 7 nucleotides line up with TRBD2. The V gene end was trimmed by 0 bases and the J gene end by 7 bases; junction bases not matched to a gene: 6. The CDR3 is 15 residues long. Germline CDR1 is MNHEY and CDR2 is SVGAGI. CDR3 nucleotides: TGTGCCAGCAGTTACTCTCGCGGGAGTGGAAATGAGCAGTTCTTC. Encoded protein: CASSYSRGSGNEQFF.

The chain joins TRBV28 to TRBJ1-1; D gene unclear. Germline V gene data show CDR1 as MDHEN and CDR2 as SYDVKM. This CDR3 has 13 amino acids. Between the trimmed V and J ends, which lost 7 bases and 1 base, there was a span of 10 bases. The CDR3 DNA sequence: TGTGCCAGCATCTGGCGGGGGAACACTGAAGCTTTCTTT. This gives the protein CASIWRGNTEAFF.

V gene TRBV7-2 combines with J gene TRBJ2-5, with TRBD2 matching 14 bases. This CDR3 has 16 residues. With 4 bases clipped from V and 2 bases from J, the junction kept 3 bases outside the gene matches. Germline V gene lookup returns CDR1 SGHTA and CDR2 FQGNSA. The CDR3 spells CASSSGLAGGQETQYF. In DNA, the CDR3 is TGTGCCAGCAGCTCCGGACTAGCGGGGGGACAAGAGACCCAGTACTTC.

This clone was recorded only once. CDR3 region: CASSDRGRNSPLHF. The CDR3 DNA is TGTGCCAGCAGTGACAGGGGGCGAAATTCACCCCTCCACTTT. The chain combines TRBV6-1 with TRBJ1-6; 8 bases fit TRBD1. V was clipped by 3 bases and J by 7 bases; unmatched bases: 2. Germline CDR1 and CDR2: MNHNS and SASEGT. CDR3 size: 14 residues.

This rearrangement joins TRBV7-8 to TRBJ2-1; possible D gene TRBD2, 6 bases. The CDR3 extends over 17 amino acids. The V and J ends lost 4 bases and 4 bases respectively, with 20 bases between them. Germline V gives CDR1 SGHVS, CDR2 FQNEAQ. The CDR3 spells CASSYALGGGGYNEQFF. The CDR3, as DNA: TGTGCCAGCAGCTACGCCCTAGGTGGTGGAGGGTACAATGAGCAGTTCTTC.

The V call is TRBV12-5, the J call TRBJ2-1; no firm D call. Trimming stripped 0 bases from V and 2 bases from J, with 5 bases between. The CDR3 runs to 14 residues. Germline V gives CDR1 LGHNT, CDR2 FRNRAP. CDR3 region: CASGLVKPYNEQFF. Written as DNA, the CDR3 is TGTGCTAGTGGTTTGGTTAAACCCTACAATGAGCAGTTCTTC.

The chain is built from TRBV2 and TRBJ2-7; TRBD2 matches 7 bases. The germline V gene has CDR1 SNHLY and CDR2 FYNNEI. Germline trimming cut 5 bases from V and 3 bases from J; bases unmatched to any gene: 4. This CDR3 comprises 13 residues. DNA of the CDR3: TGTGCCAGCAGTTATGCGGGAGACTACGAGCAGTACTTC. This codes for CASSYAGDYEQYF.

This clone was recorded once. The chain recombines TRBV1 with TRBJ1-4. TRBV1 is a pseudogene. This CDR3 comprises 16 residues. The CDR3 region is CTSSQVLGPSNEKLFF. CDR3 coding DNA: TGCACCAGCAGCCAAGTCCTCGGCCCATCTAATGAAAAACTGTTTTTT.

The CDR3 loop is CASSRGLINYGYTF. CDR3 DNA: TGTGCCAGTAGTCGCGGACTGATTAACTATGGCTACACCTTC. J is TRBJ1-2 and V is TRBV19; D uncertain. Trimming removed 5 bases at V and 1 base at J, with 11 bases between. The CDR3 contains 14 residues. Germline CDR1 reads LNHDA; CDR2 reads SQIVND (reference sequence). Supplemented by reference TRBV19 and TRBJ1-2, the full variable domain reads DGGITQSPKYLFRKEGQNVTLSCEQNLNHDAMYWYRQDPGQGLRLIYYSQIVNDFQKGDIAEGYSVSREKKESFPLTVTSAQKNPTAFYLCASSRGLINYGYTFGSGTRLTVV.

CDR3 in amino acids: CASSLTNGYEQYF. DNA for the CDR3: TGTGCCAGCAGTTTAACCAACGGCTACGAGCAGTACTTC. The V and J genes are TRBV27 and TRBJ2-7; D is unclear. This CDR3 contains 13 residues. V was clipped by 2 bases and J by 3 bases, with 8 bases between them. CDR1 is MNHEY and CDR2 is SMNVEV in the germline V gene (reference sequence).

This chain joins TRBV7-2 and TRBJ1-4; 8 bases match TRBD1. J lost 13 bases, V lost 5 bases, and 9 bases had no gene match. Germline CDR1 is SGHTA and CDR2 is FQGNSA. The CDR3 extends over 13 amino acids. CDR3 sequence: CASSRRGQEGLFF. The CDR3 bases are TGTGCCAGCAGCCGGAGGGGACAGGAGGGACTGTTTTTT.

The chain links TRBV27 to TRBJ2-7; D uncertain. Germline V gene lookup returns CDR1 MNHEY and CDR2 SMNVEV (reference sequence). The length of the CDR3 is 14 residues. V was cut by 0 bases and J by 6 bases, with 12 bases left in between. CDR3 region: CASSLSGIIGEQYF. The CDR3 DNA sequence: TGTGCCAGCAGTTTATCTGGCATTATAGGCGAGCAGTACTTC.

This clone has a single count. V and J are TRBV7-2 and TRBJ1-1, with D possibly TRBD1 on 5 matching bases. V lost 5 bases to trimming and J lost 1 base, with 11 bases between them. Germline V gives CDR1 SGHTA, CDR2 FQGNSA. The CDR3 spans 14 residues. The CDR3 DNA sequence: TGTGCCAGCAGCCTCCTGGGGCGGAACACTGAAGCTTTCTTT. Its translation: CASSLLGRNTEAFF.